One sample yielded the 11 T cell receptor beta chains listed below, sequenced in a study of blood T cell repertoires in COVID-19. Measured with immunoSEQ multiplex PCR; TCRdb has only the in-frame clones, and not every one. The sample consists of 150,000 to 200,000 clones, approximately 88% of them appearing once. The sample was PBMCs or T cells enriched from blood (not recorded which). The receptors come from a woman younger than 30 who had recovered from COVID-19.

The CDR3 DNA follows: TGTGCCAGCTCAGAGACAGGGGGGTATGGCTACACCTTC. Translated, it gives CASSETGGYGYTF. The chain recombines TRBV18 with TRBJ1-2; TRBD1 agrees at 9 bases. The CDR3 is 13 amino acids. Germline trimming cut 5 bases from V and 5 bases from J; bases unmatched to any gene: 3. Looked up from germline, CDR1 is KGHSH and CDR2 is LQKENI.

The chain joins TRBV28 to TRBJ1-2, with D maybe TRBD1 (5 bases). There are 12 residues in the CDR3. V lost 7 bases, J lost 4 bases, and 10 bases lay in between. Germline CDR1 is MDHEN and CDR2 is SYDVKM. The chain's CDR3 is CASTPRVYGYTF. CDR3 DNA: TGTGCCAGCACACCCAGGGTCTATGGCTACACCTTC.

The chain has TRBV5-1 and TRBJ2-7; TRBD2 aligns across 11 bases. CDR1 is SGHRS and CDR2 is YFSETQ in the germline V gene. There are 17 residues in the CDR3. The junction had 7 bases not matched to a gene; V was cut back by 0 bases and J by 2 bases. This CDR3 reads CASSLVASGRFAYEQYF. In DNA form, the CDR3 reads TGCGCCAGCAGCTTGGTGGCTAGCGGGAGGTTCGCCTACGAGCAGTACTTC.

This clone was observed a handful of times. Distinct nucleotide sequences in the sample also encode this CDR3. V and J are TRBV11-2 and TRBJ1-1, with D hard to call. The germline V and J ends were trimmed by 0 bases and 4 bases, with 9 bases remaining between them. Per the germline V gene, CDR1 is SGHAT and CDR2 is FQNNGV. This CDR3 has 14 amino acids. DNA for the CDR3: TGTGCCAGCAGCTTAGAGGGCGGGGTCACTGAAGCTTTCTTT. Translation gives CASSLEGGVTEAFF.

The table lists this clone with a count of one. V is TRBV19 and J is TRBJ2-1, with D perhaps matching TRBD2 (5 bases). Germline-derived CDR1 and CDR2 are LNHDA and SQIVND (reference sequence). This CDR3 comprises 11 residues. Trimming pared 6 bases from V and 7 bases from J, leaving 7 bases between. The chain's CDR3 is CASRWENEQFF. CDR3 in DNA: TGTGCCAGTAGGTGGGAGAATGAGCAGTTCTTC. The entire variable domain, with the rest obtained from reference TRBV19 and TRBJ2-1, is as follows: DGGITQSPKYLFRKEGQNVTLSCEQNLNHDAMYWYRQDPGQGLRLIYYSQIVNDFQKGDIAEGYSVSREKKESFPLTVTSAQKNPTAFYLCASRWENEQFFGPGTRLTVL.

CDR3 coding DNA: TGTGCCAGCAGTTTCGAGGTTATCACTGAAGCTTTCTTT. It translates to CASSFEVITEAFF. The chain recombines TRBV12-3 or TRBV12-4 with TRBJ1-1; D is ambiguous. The CDR3 totals 13 residues. Trimming pared 3 bases from V and 4 bases from J, leaving 9 bases between.

The rearrangement links TRBV25-1 to TRBJ1-2; TRBD1 agrees at 7 bases. The germline V gene encodes CDR1 MGHDK and CDR2 SYGVNS. The CDR3 consists of 13 residues. V trimming: 5 bases; J trimming: 1 base; junction bases outside the gene matches: 1. This chain's CDR3 is CASSQGDNYGYTF. The CDR3 DNA is TGTGCCAGCAGTCAGGGGGATAACTATGGCTACACCTTC.

The chain uses TRBV28 and TRBJ1-2; D ambiguous. This CDR3 is 14 amino acids long. CDR1 and CDR2 (germline): MDHEN, SYDVKM. The germline V and J ends were trimmed by 1 base and 6 bases, with 12 bases remaining between them. CDR3 sequence: CASSLLDWGDGYTF. The DNA for the CDR3 is TGTGCCAGCAGTTTATTGGACTGGGGAGATGGCTACACCTTC.

The V call is TRBV29-1, the J call TRBJ2-3, with 9 bases fitting TRBD2. CDR3 length equals 15 residues. The germline V gene encodes CDR1 SQVTM and CDR2 ANQGSEA. J lost 4 bases, V lost 6 bases, and 11 bases had no gene match. This CDR3 reads CSVPEAGGVSDTQYF. CDR3 DNA: TGCAGCGTACCTGAAGCGGGGGGAGTTTCAGATACGCAGTATTTT.

This clone was detected only once. This chain connects TRBV11-2 to TRBJ2-7; 16 bases fit TRBD2. Germline assignment: CDR1 SGHAT and CDR2 FQNNGV. Trimming at V came to 0 bases and at J to 5 bases, leaving 7 bases not matched to a gene. CDR3 length: 18 amino acids. The CDR3 protein is CASSLDLGLAGGPHEQYF. The CDR3, as DNA: TGTGCCAGCAGCTTAGATCTGGGACTAGCGGGAGGGCCCCACGAGCAGTACTTC.

J is TRBJ1-1 and V is TRBV28, with 9 bases fitting TRBD1. The CDR3 runs 13 residues. Germline loops: CDR1 MDHEN, CDR2 SYDVKM. The V gene end was trimmed by 6 bases and the J gene end by 7 bases; junction bases not matched to a gene: 6. CDR3 nucleotide sequence: TGTGCCAGCAGGCACAGGGGGCCTGGTGAAGCTTTCTTT. Its translation: CASRHRGPGEAFF. The full variable domain, its missing parts supplied by reference TRBV28 and TRBJ1-1, is DVKVTQSSRYLVKRTGEKVFLECVQDMDHENMFWYRQDPGLGLRLIYFSYDVKMKEKGDIPEGYSVSREKKERFSLILESASTNQTSMYLCASRHRGPGEAFFGQGTRLTVV.